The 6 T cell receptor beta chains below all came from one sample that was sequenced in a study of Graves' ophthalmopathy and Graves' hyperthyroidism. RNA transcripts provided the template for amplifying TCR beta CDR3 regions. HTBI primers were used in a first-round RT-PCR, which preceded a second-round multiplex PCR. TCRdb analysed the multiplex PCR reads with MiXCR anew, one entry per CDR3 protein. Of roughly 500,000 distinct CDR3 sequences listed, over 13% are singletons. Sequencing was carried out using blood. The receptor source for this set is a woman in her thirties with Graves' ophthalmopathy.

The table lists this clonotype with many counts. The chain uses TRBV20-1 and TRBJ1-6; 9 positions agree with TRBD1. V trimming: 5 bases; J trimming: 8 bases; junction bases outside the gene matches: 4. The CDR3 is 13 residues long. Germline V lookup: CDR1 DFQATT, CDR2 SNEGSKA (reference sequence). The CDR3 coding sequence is TGCAGTGCTGGGAGGGACAGGGATTCACCCCTCCACTTT. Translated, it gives CSAGRDRDSPLHF.

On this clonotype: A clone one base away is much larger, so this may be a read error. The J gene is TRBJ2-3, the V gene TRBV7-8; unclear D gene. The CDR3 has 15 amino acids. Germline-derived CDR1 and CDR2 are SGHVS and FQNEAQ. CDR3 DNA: TGTGCCAGCAGCTTACGGCAGCGATCGAGAGATACGCATTATTTT. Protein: CASSLRQRSRDTHYF.

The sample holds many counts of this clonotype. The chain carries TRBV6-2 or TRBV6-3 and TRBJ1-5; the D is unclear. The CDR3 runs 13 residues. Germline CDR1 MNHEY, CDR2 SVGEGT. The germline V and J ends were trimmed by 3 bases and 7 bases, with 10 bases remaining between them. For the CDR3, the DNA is TGTGCCAGCAGTTATGCGGAGGCGCAGCCCCAGCATTTT. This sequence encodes CASSYAEAQPQHF.

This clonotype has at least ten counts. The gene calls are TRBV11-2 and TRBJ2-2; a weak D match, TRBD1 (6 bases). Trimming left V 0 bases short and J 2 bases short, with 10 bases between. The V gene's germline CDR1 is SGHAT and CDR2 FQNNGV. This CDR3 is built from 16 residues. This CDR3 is CASSLDPGHNTGELFF. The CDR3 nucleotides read TGTGCCAGCAGCTTAGATCCGGGACACAACACCGGGGAGCTGTTTTTT.

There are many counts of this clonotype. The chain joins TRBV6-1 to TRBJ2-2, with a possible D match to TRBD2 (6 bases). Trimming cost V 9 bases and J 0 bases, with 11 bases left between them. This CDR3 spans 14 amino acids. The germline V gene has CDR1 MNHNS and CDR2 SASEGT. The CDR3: CASKEGTNTGELFF. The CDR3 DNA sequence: TGTGCCAGTAAGGAGGGAACGAACACCGGGGAGCTGTTTTTT.

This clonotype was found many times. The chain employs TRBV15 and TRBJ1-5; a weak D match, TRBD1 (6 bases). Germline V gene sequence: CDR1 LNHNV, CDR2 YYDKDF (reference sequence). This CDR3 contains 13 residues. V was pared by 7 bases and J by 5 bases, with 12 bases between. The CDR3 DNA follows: TGTGCCACCAATTTCCGGGGGCATCAGCCCCAGCATTTT. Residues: CATNFRGHQPQHF.